This T cell receptor beta chain was captured in a study of blood T cell repertoires in COVID-19. Study in general: Acute and convalescent COVID-19 samples came from the United States, Italy and Spain. PBMCs, B-cell-depleted T cells, or T cells provided the cDNA or gDNA that made up the material.

In the source study's methods: Amplification with reference gene primers provided the estimates of nucleated cell counts. TCRdb keeps only in-frame clones here, not all; method: immunoSEQ multiplex PCR. The V and J calls and the clone size are those of that table, but D and trimming were determined from the DNA. The data contain approximately 120,000 clones, around 80% of them singletons. This sequence originates from a man aged 35-49 years with active or convalescent COVID-19. Material: peripheral blood.

The CDR3 region is CASSPGLEQYF. The CDR3 DNA reads as TGTGCCAGCAGTCCTGGGCTCGAGCAGTACTTC. The V call is TRBV27, the J call TRBJ2-7; D remains unclear. The CDR3 loop spans 11 amino acids. Trimming pared 5 bases from V and 6 bases from J, leaving 8 bases between. The germline CDR1 and CDR2 sequences are MNHEY and SMNVEV (reference sequence).